Detailed here is one T cell receptor beta chain. The data belong to a study of shared clonotypes between healthy human individuals. Those who donated were healthy HIV-negative adults, with no recent acute infections or vaccinations reported. CDR1 is MGHRA and CDR2 is YSYEKL in the germline V gene. The CDR3 has 14 amino acids. The V gene lost 3 bases and the J gene lost 6 bases, with 11 bases spanning the gap. Sequencing was performed with immunoSEQ multiplex PCR; in TCRdb, only in-frame clones are kept and a portion is missing. The sample shows roughly 96,000 clones, over 40% of them seen only once. The chain carries TRBV4-1 and TRBJ1-4; D remains unclear. This TCR was sampled from a woman aged 35 to 49 in good health. Some clones in this sample may be carry-over from other donors' samples. Sequencing was carried out using PBMCs. The CDR3 DNA follows: TGCGCCAGCAGCCACCCAGCAGTGGATGAAAAACTGTTTTTT. This encodes CASSHPAVDEKLFF.